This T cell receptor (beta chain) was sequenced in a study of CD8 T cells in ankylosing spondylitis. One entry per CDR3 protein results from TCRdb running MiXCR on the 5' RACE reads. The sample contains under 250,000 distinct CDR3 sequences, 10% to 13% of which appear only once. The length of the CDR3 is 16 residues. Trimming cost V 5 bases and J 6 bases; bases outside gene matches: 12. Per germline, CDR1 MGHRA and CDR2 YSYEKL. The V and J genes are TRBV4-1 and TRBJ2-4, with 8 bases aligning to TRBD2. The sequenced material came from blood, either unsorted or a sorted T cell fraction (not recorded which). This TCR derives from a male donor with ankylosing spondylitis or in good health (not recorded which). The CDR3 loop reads CASSAFSGIRSNIQYF. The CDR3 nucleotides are TGCGCCAGCAGCGCCTTTAGCGGGATTAGATCAAACATTCAGTACTTC.